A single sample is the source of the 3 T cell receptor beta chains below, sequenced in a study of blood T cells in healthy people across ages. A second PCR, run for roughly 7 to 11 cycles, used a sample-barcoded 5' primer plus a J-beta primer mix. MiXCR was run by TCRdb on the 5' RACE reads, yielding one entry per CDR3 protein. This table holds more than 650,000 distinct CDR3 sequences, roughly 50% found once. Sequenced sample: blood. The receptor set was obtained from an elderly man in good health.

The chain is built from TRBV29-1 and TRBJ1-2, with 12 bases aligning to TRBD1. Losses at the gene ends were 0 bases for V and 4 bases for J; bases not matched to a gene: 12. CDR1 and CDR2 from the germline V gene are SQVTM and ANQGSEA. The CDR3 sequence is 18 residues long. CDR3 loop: CSVEEYSSGTGGVYGYTF. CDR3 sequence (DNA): TGCAGCGTTGAAGAGTATTCTTCCGGGACAGGGGGCGTCTATGGCTACACCTTC.

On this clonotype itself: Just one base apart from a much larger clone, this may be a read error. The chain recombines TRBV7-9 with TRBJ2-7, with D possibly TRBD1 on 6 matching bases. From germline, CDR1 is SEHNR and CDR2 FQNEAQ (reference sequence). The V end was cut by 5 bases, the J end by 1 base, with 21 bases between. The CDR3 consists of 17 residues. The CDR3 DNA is TGTGCCAGCAGCGTCGGGGCAGGGGCTGGAAGATCCTACGAGCAGTACTTC. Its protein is CASSVGAGAGRSYEQYF.

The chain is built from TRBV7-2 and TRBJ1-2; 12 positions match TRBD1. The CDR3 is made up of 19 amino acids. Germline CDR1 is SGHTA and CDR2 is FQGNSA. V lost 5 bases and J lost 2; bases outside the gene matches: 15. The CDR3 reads CASSPGIGTGGLINYGYTF. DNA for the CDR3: TGTGCCAGCAGCCCGGGGATCGGGACAGGGGGCTTGATCAACTATGGCTACACCTTC.